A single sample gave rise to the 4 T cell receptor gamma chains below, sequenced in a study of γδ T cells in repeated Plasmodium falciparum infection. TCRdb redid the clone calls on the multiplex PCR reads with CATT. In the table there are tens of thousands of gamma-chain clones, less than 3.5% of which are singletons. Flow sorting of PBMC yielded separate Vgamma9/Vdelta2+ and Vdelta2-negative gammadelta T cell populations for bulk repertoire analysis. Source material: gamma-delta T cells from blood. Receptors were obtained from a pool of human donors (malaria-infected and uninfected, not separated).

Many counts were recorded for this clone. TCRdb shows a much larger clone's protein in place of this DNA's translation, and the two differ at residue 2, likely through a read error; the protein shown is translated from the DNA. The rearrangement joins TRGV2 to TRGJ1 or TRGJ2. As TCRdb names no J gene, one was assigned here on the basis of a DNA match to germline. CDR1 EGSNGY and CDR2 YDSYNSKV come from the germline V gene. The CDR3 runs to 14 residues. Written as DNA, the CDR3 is TGTACCACCTGGGACGGGACTATTATGGATAAGAAACTCTTT. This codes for CTTWDGTIMDKKLF.

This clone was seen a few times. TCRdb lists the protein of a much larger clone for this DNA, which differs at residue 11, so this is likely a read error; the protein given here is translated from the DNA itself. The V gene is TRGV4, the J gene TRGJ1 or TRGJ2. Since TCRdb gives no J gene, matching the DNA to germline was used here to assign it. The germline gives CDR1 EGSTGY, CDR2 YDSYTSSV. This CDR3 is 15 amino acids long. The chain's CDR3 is CATWDGIPHYDKKLF. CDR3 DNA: TGTGCCACCTGGGATGGTATTCCCCATTATGATAAGAAACTCTTT.

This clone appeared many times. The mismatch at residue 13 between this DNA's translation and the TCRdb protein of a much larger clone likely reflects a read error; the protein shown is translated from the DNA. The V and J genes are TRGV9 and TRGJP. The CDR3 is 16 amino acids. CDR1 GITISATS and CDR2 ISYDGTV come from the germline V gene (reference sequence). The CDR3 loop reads CALWELQELGKKLKVF. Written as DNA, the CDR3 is TGTGCCTTGTGGGAGCTCCAAGAGTTGGGCAAAAAACTCAAGGTATTT.

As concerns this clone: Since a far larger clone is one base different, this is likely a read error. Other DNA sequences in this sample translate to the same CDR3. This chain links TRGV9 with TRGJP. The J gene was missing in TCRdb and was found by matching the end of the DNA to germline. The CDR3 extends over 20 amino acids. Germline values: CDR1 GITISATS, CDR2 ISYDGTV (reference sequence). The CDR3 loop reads CALWEVPQEKQELGKKIKVF. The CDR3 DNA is TGTGCCTTGTGGGAGGTGCCGCAAGAAAAGCAAGAGCTGGGCAAAAAAATCAAGGTATTT.